This T cell receptor beta chain emerged from a study of OX40 agonist ivuxolimab in advanced cancers. Study-level information: With ivuxolimab, an agonistic anti-OX40 (CD134) antibody, patients were treated. Patients undergoing dose escalation presented with hepatocellular carcinoma, melanoma, renal cell or head and neck cancer.

General observations from the study: The study did not work out the antigen specificity of the expanded peripheral T cells.

A remark on this clone: Its antigen remains unknown. A junction end diverges from the germline sequence, so it may reflect a read error.

CDR1 and CDR2 (germline): SNHLY, FYNNEI. The CDR3 has 11 amino acids. Profiled with immunoSEQ multiplex PCR; TCRdb holds only in-frame clones, not every one. The data show about 72,000 clones, over 75% seen once. This receptor was identified in an adult with an advanced solid tumor such as melanoma, head and neck, liver or kidney cancer. The rearrangement uses TRBV2 and TRBJ2-7, with D hard to call. This specimen was CD4+ or CD8+ T cells sorted from blood, taken in a trial of the OX40 agonist ivuxolimab. In nucleotides, the CDR3 is TGTGCCAGCAGGGAAGGCGGCAGTCCGTACTTC. Protein: CASREGGSPYF.